These T cell receptor beta chains were read from a single sample in a study of CD8+ T cells in alopecia areata. TCRdb keeps only in-frame clones here, not all; method: immunoSEQ multiplex PCR. In the table there are about 97,000 clones, around 45% of which are singletons. Sequenced sample: CD4+ T cells sorted from blood. These receptors were taken from a human donor with alopecia areata. CDR3s leave out the opening cysteine and the closing phenylalanine or tryptophan. D genes are given only for firm matches.

D | V | CDR3
TRBD2 | TRBV4-1 | ASSRTSGSLDTQY
- | TRBV30 | AWTERGSGANVLT
- | TRBV28 | ASSFVGEQY
TRBD2 | TRBV6-6 | ASSYGLAGSYEQY
- | TRBV28 | ASSSLTGRLLGYTGELF
TRBD2 | TRBV5-4 | ASSPTSTSVGETQY
TRBD2 | TRBV5-1 | ASSSSAGASTDTQY
- | TRBV27 | ASSLTPPKGPLSYEQY
- | TRBV27 | ASRKQNYEQY
- | TRBV28 | ASSADSGLAGKLF
- | TRBV30 | AWSPDTSIQPQH
TRBD2 | TRBV11-2 | ASSFRLAGGRTDTQY
- | TRBV20-1 | SATTDTQY
TRBD1 | TRBV5-1 | ASSLSLTGQGAYEQY
- | TRBV20-1 | SANTGETQY
- | TRBV7-2 | ASSLRSNADTQY
- | TRBV5-1 | ASSLGEEVETQY
- | TRBV9 | ASSVRQENSPLH
- | TRBV30 | AWSVSVDTQY
TRBD2 | TRBV7-2 | ASSLTRLAGEGYEQY
TRBD1 | TRBV29-1 | SVWTGGDEKLF
- | TRBV5-1 | ASTRREGRNTGELF
- | TRBV29-1 | SVAGFLSYEQY
- | TRBV5-7 | ASSLAGTGECLEQF
TRBD2 | TRBV2 | ASSLRAGGTNEQF
TRBD1 | TRBV5-1 | ASSVAVGQGQETQY
- | TRBV5-1 | ASSLVGDQPQH
- | TRBV10-2 | ASSEIPPGLAGELF
- | TRBV5-1 | ASSVPIGYGYT
- | TRBV7-6 | ASSSEETQY
- | TRBV18 | ASSPGTEGEQY
- | TRBV6-5 | ASSHFEETQY
- | TRBV7-2 | ASSFGVRGGNEQF
- | TRBV7-9 | ASSLGRQVSSYEQY
- | TRBV7-9 | ASTLLHQETQY
- | TRBV30 | ACRRDRSTDTQY
TRBD1 | TRBV7-3 | ASSYQGQGTTDTQY
- | TRBV23-1 | ASSPRGSTNSGANVLT
- | TRBV4-1 | ASRAGVYNEQF